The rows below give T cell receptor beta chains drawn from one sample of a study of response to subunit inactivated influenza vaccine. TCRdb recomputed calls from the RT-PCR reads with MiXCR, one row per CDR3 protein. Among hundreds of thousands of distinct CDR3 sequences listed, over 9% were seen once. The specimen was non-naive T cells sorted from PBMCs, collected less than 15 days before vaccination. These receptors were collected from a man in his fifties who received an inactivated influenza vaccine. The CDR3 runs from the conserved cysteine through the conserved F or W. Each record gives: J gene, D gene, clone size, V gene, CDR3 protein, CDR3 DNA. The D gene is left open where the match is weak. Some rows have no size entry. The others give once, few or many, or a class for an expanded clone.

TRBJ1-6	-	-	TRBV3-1	CASRLKGDNSPLHF	TGTGCCAGCAGACTCAAGGGGGACAATTCACCCCTCCACTTT
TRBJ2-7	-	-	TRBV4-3	CASSQDRFRVSYEQYF	TGCGCCAGCAGCCAAGATCGGTTTAGGGTCTCCTACGAGCAGTACTTC
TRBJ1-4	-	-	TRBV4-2	CASSQDIEGPTNEKLFF	TGTGCCAGCAGCCAAGATATAGAGGGGCCAACTAATGAAAAACTGTTTTTT
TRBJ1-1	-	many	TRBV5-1	CASSLGGRSNTEAFF	TGCGCCAGCAGCTTAGGGGGACGGTCGAACACTGAAGCTTTCTTT
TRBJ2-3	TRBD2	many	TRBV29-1	CSVARLGLAGGSGTDTQYF	TGCAGCGTTGCTCGTCTTGGACTAGCGGGAGGGTCGGGGACAGATACGCAGTATTTT
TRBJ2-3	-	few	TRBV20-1	CNPMREADTQYF	TGCAACCCTATGAGGGAGGCAGATACGCAGTATTTT
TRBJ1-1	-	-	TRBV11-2	CASSLAADSPEAFF	TGTGCCAGCAGCTTAGCCGCGGACAGCCCTGAAGCTTTCTTT
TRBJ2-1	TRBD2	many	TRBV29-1	CSVEASLAGVGTYNEQFF	TGCAGCGTTGAAGCTTCACTAGCGGGAGTAGGGACCTACAATGAGCAGTTCTTC
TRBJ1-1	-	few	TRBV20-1	CSARNPIPGKNTEAFF	TGCAGTGCTAGAAACCCTATCCCGGGTAAGAACACTGAAGCTTTCTTT
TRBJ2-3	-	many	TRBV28	CASSGPGGGTDTQYF	TGTGCCAGCTCAGGGCCGGGGGGCGGCACAGATACGCAGTACTTT
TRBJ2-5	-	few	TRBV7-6	CASSLGGPRETQYF	TGTGCCAGCAGCTTAGGGGGGCCTCGAGAGACCCAGTACTTC